The entry that follows covers one TCR beta chain sequence. Germline V lookup: CDR1 SEHNR, CDR2 FQNEAQ (reference sequence). Losses at the gene ends were 5 bases for V and 5 bases for J; bases not matched to a gene: 9. CDR3 length equals 14 residues. Original processing methods: Reference gene primers were amplified, and this amplification served to estimate nucleated cell counts. Using immunoSEQ multiplex PCR, the repertoire was profiled, and TCRdb retains in-frame clones only, with some absent. The V and J calls and clone size were taken over from that table, and D and trimming were inferred from the DNA. The data contain about 32,000 clones, about 86% of them singletons. This sample was included in a study of blood T cell repertoires in COVID-19. Study information: Italy, Spain and the United States were the sources of the convalescent and acute COVID-19 samples. Sources were T cells, B-cell-depleted T cells, or PBMCs; the material itself was cDNA or gDNA.

This clonotype was obtained from a woman older than 75 with active or convalescent COVID-19. The chain links TRBV7-9 to TRBJ2-7; TRBD2 matches at 7 bases. The sequenced sample was peripheral blood. The DNA for the CDR3 is TGTGCCAGCAGCCAGGACCCGGGGAGGGACGAGCAGTACTTC. It specifies CASSQDPGRDEQYF.